This T cell receptor beta chain was captured in a study of T-cell memory formation after mild COVID-19. Study background: There were largely donor-specific TCR clusters.

Germline V gene sequence: CDR1 SEHNR, CDR2 FQNEAQ (reference sequence). This CDR3 spans 16 amino acids. V trimming: 1 base; J trimming: 0 bases; junction bases outside the gene matches: 4. This clonotype was seen a handful of times. TCRdb called the 5' RACE reads again in MiXCR, with one record for every CDR3 protein. The sample carries hundreds of thousands of distinct CDR3 sequences, approximately 15% recorded once. Specimen: PBMCs or a T cell subset sorted from them (not recorded which). The rearrangement joins TRBV7-9 to TRBJ2-3; 7 nucleotides line up with TRBD1. The receptor was derived from an adult woman who had mild COVID-19 (a few samples of this study predate the infection). Cell type and time point are not known. CDR3 protein: CASSLGVTGSTDTQYF. The DNA for the CDR3 is TGTGCCAGCAGCTTAGGAGTGACAGGGAGCACAGATACGCAGTATTTT.